This passage covers 15 T cell receptor beta chains from one sample sequenced in a study of blood T cells in healthy people across ages. Primers used in a second PCR of about 7 to 12 cycles were a sample-barcoded 5' primer and a J-beta primer mix. TCRdb re-analysed the 5' RACE reads in MiXCR, keeping a single row per CDR3 protein. In the table there are 650,000 to 700,000 distinct CDR3 sequences, over 40% of which are singletons. Specimen: blood. These receptor sequences come from a woman aged 80 or older in good health.

A few counts support this clonotype. The genes are TRBV20-1 and TRBJ2-3; TRBD2 might be the D (6 bases). Trimming stripped 0 bases from V and 3 bases from J, with 16 bases between. Germline V gives CDR1 DFQATT, CDR2 SNEGSKA (reference sequence). The CDR3 length is 16 residues. The CDR3 nucleotides are TGCAGTGCTAGAGACCCGTTTAGGAGGGATACAGATACGCAGTATTTT. Protein product: CSARDPFRRDTDTQYF.

A few counts support this clonotype. The chain uses TRBV5-1 and TRBJ2-3, with D unclear. The CDR3 totals 15 residues. V lost 4 bases, J lost 2 bases, and 14 bases lay in between. Germline CDR1 is SGHRS and CDR2 is YFSETQ. The CDR3 DNA follows: TGCGCCAGCAGCAGCCTACGGGCATCCACAGATACGCAGTATTTT. This sequence encodes CASSSLRASTDTQYF.

This chain uses TRBV6-2 or TRBV6-3 with TRBJ2-4; no clear D. In germline, CDR1 is MNHEY, CDR2 SVGEGT. This CDR3 is built from 16 residues. Trimming pared 6 bases from V and 13 bases from J, leaving 28 bases between. The CDR3 sequence: CASRERGAAGVHEQYF. Written as DNA, the CDR3 is TGTGCCAGCAGGGAGAGAGGTGCGGCCGGAGTCCATGAGCAGTACTTC.

The chain is built from TRBV28 and TRBJ1-6; the match to TRBD1 covers 7 bases. Unmatched junction bases numbered 7, after V lost 5 bases and J lost 9 bases. Germline V gene sequence: CDR1 MDHEN, CDR2 SYDVKM. The CDR3 consists of 14 residues. Written as DNA, the CDR3 is TGTGCCAGCAGTCCAGGGGGGGGGTTTTCACCCCTCCACTTT. Translated: CASSPGGGFSPLHF.

V usage is TRBV4-1 and J usage is TRBJ2-3; TRBD2 agrees at 8 bases. J gave up 3 bases and V 3 bases, and 8 bases lay outside the gene matches. Germline loops: CDR1 MGHRA, CDR2 YSYEKL. This CDR3 has 16 residues. CDR3 sequence (DNA): TGCGCCAGCAGCCACTGGGGAGCGGGAGAAACAGATACGCAGTATTTT. Its protein product is CASSHWGAGETDTQYF.

This clonotype was seen more than once but under ten times. The chain recombines TRBV7-2 with TRBJ2-1; D might be TRBD2 (6 bases). V was cut by 3 bases and J by 6 bases, with 18 bases left in between. CDR1 SGHTA and CDR2 FQGNSA come from the germline V gene. The CDR3 is 16 amino acids. Written as DNA, the CDR3 is TGTGCCAGCAGCTTTCCTCCCGGGGGTCAGAGCAATGAGCAGTTCTTC. This translates into CASSFPPGGQSNEQFF.

Comments on this clonotype: Being one base from a much bigger clone, this may be a read error. J is TRBJ2-5 and V is TRBV6-6; D is unclear. In germline, CDR1 is MNHNY, CDR2 SVGAGI (reference sequence). The CDR3 loop spans 14 amino acids. The CDR3 DNA sequence: TGTACCAGCAGCCTCGCCCACAGAAGGGAGACCCAGTACTTC. This codes for CTSSLAHRRETQYF.

This clonotype appeared a single time. This chain joins TRBV28 and TRBJ2-5; 10 bases align to TRBD1. Losses at the gene ends were 6 bases for V and 3 bases for J; bases not matched to a gene: 7. This CDR3 contains 15 residues. Germline-derived CDR1 and CDR2 are MDHEN and SYDVKM. This chain's CDR3 is CASRPGQGMKETQYF. The CDR3 DNA reads as TGTGCCAGCAGACCGGGACAGGGGATGAAAGAGACCCAGTACTTC.

As for this clonotype: A much larger clone lies a single base off, so this may be a read error. The CDR3, as DNA: TGCAGTGCTGGGACTAGCGGGACCTACAAGGAGCAGTTCTTC. Protein: CSAGTSGTYKEQFF. The chain combines TRBV20-1 with TRBJ2-1, with TRBD2 identical over 13 bases. Looked up from germline, CDR1 is DFQATT and CDR2 is SNEGSKA (reference sequence). The CDR3 runs 14 residues.

This clonotype has just a few counts. V and J are TRBV20-1 and TRBJ2-5; 9 positions agree with TRBD2. Germline assignment: CDR1 DFQATT and CDR2 SNEGSKA (reference sequence). The CDR3 has 18 residues. V shed 0 bases, J shed 4 bases, and the junction held 15 bases outside the gene matches. The CDR3 DNA is TGCAGTGCTAGAGATCATGCAGCGGGAGGTTTTTCTTCAGAGACCCAGTACTTC. Its translation: CSARDHAAGGFSSETQYF.

This clonotype came up many times. V usage is TRBV28 and J usage is TRBJ2-1, with D maybe TRBD2 (5 bases). The CDR3 runs to 15 residues. V was shortened by 4 bases and J by 0 bases, with 10 bases between the two germline ends. Looked up from germline, CDR1 is MDHEN and CDR2 is SYDVKM. The DNA of the CDR3 is TGTGCCAGCAGTTATCAGCGGAGCTCCTACAATGAGCAGTTCTTC. Encoded protein: CASSYQRSSYNEQFF. The entire variable domain, with the rest obtained from reference TRBV28 and TRBJ2-1, is as follows: DVKVTQSSRYLVKRTGEKVFLECVQDMDHENMFWYRQDPGLGLRLIYFSYDVKMKEKGDIPEGYSVSREKKERFSLILESASTNQTSMYLCASSYQRSSYNEQFFGPGTRLTVL.

The table lists this clonotype with a count of one. The chain uses TRBV5-1 and TRBJ2-1; 10 bases are a match to TRBD2. Germline V lookup: CDR1 SGHRS, CDR2 YFSETQ. This CDR3 has 17 amino acids. V lost 4 bases, J lost 13 bases, and 20 bases stayed unmatched. CDR3 loop: CASSLRGAGGNQETQFF. CDR3 coding DNA: TGCGCCAGCAGCCTAAGAGGAGCGGGGGGGAACCAAGAGACCCAGTTCTTC.

The chain joins TRBV11-2 to TRBJ1-6, with D hard to call. Germline V gene lookup returns CDR1 SGHAT and CDR2 FQNNGV. The V gene lost 2 bases and the J gene lost 7 bases, with 9 bases spanning the gap. The CDR3 is made up of 14 amino acids. This chain's CDR3 is CASSLNSANSPLHF. DNA of the CDR3: TGTGCCAGCAGCTTAAACTCAGCGAATTCACCCCTCCACTTT.

The V and J genes are TRBV7-2 and TRBJ1-5; 9 positions agree with TRBD1. The length of the CDR3 is 16 residues. CDR1 is SGHTA, CDR2 FQGNSA, per germline. The trim removed 1 base at V and 7 bases at J, leaving 8 bases unmatched. The CDR3 protein is CASSLGGTGTGQPQHF. In DNA form, the CDR3 reads TGTGCCAGCAGCTTAGGCGGGACAGGGACGGGGCAGCCCCAGCATTTT.

This clonotype was seen many times. The rearrangement links TRBV7-2 to TRBJ2-3; D gene ambiguous. This CDR3 comprises 15 residues. CDR1 is SGHTA, CDR2 FQGNSA, per germline. Trimming pared 1 base from V and 0 bases from J, leaving 8 bases between. CDR3 nucleotide sequence: TGTGCCAGCAGCTTAGGGTTTCGAAGCACAGATACGCAGTATTTT. This translates into CASSLGFRSTDTQYF.